One sample yielded the 7 T cell receptor beta chains listed below, sequenced in a study of T cells in Graves' hyperthyroidism and ophthalmopathy. From RNA transcripts, TCR beta CDR3 regions were amplified. The HTBI set primed first-round TCR CDR3 RT-PCR. MiXCR, run by TCRdb on the multiplex PCR reads, gives a single entry per CDR3 protein. The sample has some 700,000 distinct CDR3 sequences, roughly 17% seen once; the top ten hold 15% to 18%. The sequenced material came from blood. The receptors shown here come from a middle-aged man with Graves' hyperthyroidism.

This rearrangement joins TRBV12-3 or TRBV12-4 to TRBJ2-2; TRBD1 is a possible D gene (5 bases). Trimming shortened V by 6 bases and J by 3 bases, and 14 bases separated the two germline ends. The CDR3 extends over 15 amino acids. CDR3 protein: CASRRKGADTGELFF. CDR3 sequence (DNA): TGTGCCAGCAGACGGAAAGGGGCGGACACCGGGGAGCTGTTTTTT.

V gene TRBV13 combines with J gene TRBJ1-1, with 9 bases aligning to TRBD1. Germline lookup yields CDR1 PRHDT and CDR2 FYEKMQ (reference sequence). CDR3 length: 16 residues. V dropped 6 bases and J dropped 0; count of bases not matched to a gene: 8. The CDR3 spells CASSSATGGMNTEAFF. The CDR3 bases are TGTGCCAGCAGTTCCGCGACAGGGGGTATGAACACTGAAGCTTTCTTT.

As DNA, the CDR3 is TGTGCCAGCAGCCCGACTAGCGGGAGGGGGACAGATACGCAGTATTTT. It specifies CASSPTSGRGTDTQYF. The V call is TRBV7-3, the J call TRBJ2-3; TRBD2 matches at 14 bases. Germline V gene lookup returns CDR1 SGHTA and CDR2 FQGTGA. This CDR3 is 16 amino acids long. The J segment lost 3 bases and the V segment lost 5 bases, leaving 4 bases of the junction unmatched.

This clonotype was observed at least ten times. This chain links TRBV11-2 with TRBJ1-1, with a possible D match to TRBD1 (6 bases). The CDR3 has 14 amino acids. Germline CDR1 is SGHAT and CDR2 is FQNNGV. V lost 5 bases and J lost 4, with 14 bases in between. Here the CDR3 reads CASSAQGGGTEAFF. The CDR3 DNA sequence: TGTGCCAGCAGCGCACAGGGTGGGGGCACTGAAGCTTTCTTT.

This clonotype appeared many times. The chain is built from TRBV18 and TRBJ2-5; D not resolved. Germline loops: CDR1 KGHSH, CDR2 LQKENI. Trimming shortened V by 2 bases and J by 2 bases, and 9 bases separated the two germline ends. There are 14 residues in the CDR3. CDR3: CASSPDLLQETQYF. CDR3 nucleotide sequence: TGTGCCAGCTCACCAGATCTTCTACAAGAGACCCAGTACTTC.

The rearrangement joins TRBV30 to TRBJ1-4, with 10 bases that match TRBD1. Trimming at V came to 7 bases and at J to 8 bases, leaving 7 bases not matched to a gene. Germline V gives CDR1 GTSNPN, CDR2 SVGIG (reference sequence). CDR3 length: 13 residues. The CDR3, as DNA: TGTGCCTCGGACCGGGACAGGGGAGAAAAACTGTTTTTT. Its translation is CASDRDRGEKLFF.

This clonotype was seen many times. This chain connects TRBV28 to TRBJ1-5; 8 bases agree with TRBD1. The germline V gene has CDR1 MDHEN and CDR2 SYDVKM. V shed 5 bases, J shed 1 base, and the junction held 10 bases outside the gene matches. The CDR3 has 17 residues. The CDR3 coding sequence is TGTGCCAGCAGTGGGCTACAGGGGGATGGAAGCAATCAGCCCCAGCATTTT. Translating gives CASSGLQGDGSNQPQHF.